The text below deals with one T cell receptor (beta chain). Antigen specificity is unknown. The data were obtained in a study of neurological immune-mediated disorders. Findings and limits, study-wide: The most TCR clonal expansion was seen in HTLV-1-associated myelopathy, and the least was seen in multiple sclerosis, which fell below healthy controls.

With 10-nucleotide random UMIs included, cDNA was synthesized by 5'RACE. TCRdb recomputed calls from the 5' RACE reads with MiXCR, one row per CDR3 protein. The data show 50,000 or so distinct CDR3 sequences, roughly 24% seen once. The group of healthy controls was made up of people who were blood bank volunteers in Maryland, USA. The unsorted libraries originated from 2 million PBMCs kept at -80 C. Per the germline V gene, CDR1 is MDHEN and CDR2 is SYDVKM. The CDR3 contains 15 residues. Deletions cut 7 bases from V and 0 bases from J, with 16 bases between. J is TRBJ2-7 and V is TRBV28; D is unresolved. This clonotype was obtained from a woman in her 70s in good health. The sequencing sample was made of PBMCs. The CDR3 sequence is CASTESPIFSYEQYF. In DNA, the CDR3 is TGTGCCAGCACTGAGAGTCCAATCTTCTCCTACGAGCAGTACTTC.